One and the same sample provided the 17 T cell receptor beta chains below, sequenced in a study of Graves' ophthalmopathy and Graves' hyperthyroidism. RNA transcripts yielded amplified TCR beta CDR3 regions. In the first round, RT-PCR was carried out with HTBI primers, and a multiplex PCR formed the second round. TCRdb re-analysed the multiplex PCR reads in MiXCR, keeping a single row per CDR3 protein. The sample records 400,000 to 500,000 distinct CDR3 sequences, under 25% being singletons. Sequencing was carried out using peripheral blood. The receptors were sampled from a woman aged 18 to 35 with stable Graves' hyperthyroidism.

Many counts were recorded for this clonotype. The genes are TRBV9 and TRBJ2-5; 7 bases fit TRBD2. Trimming took 3 bases from V and 4 from J; bases not matched to a gene: 12. The CDR3 length is 16 residues. CDR1 is SGDLS, CDR2 YYNGEE, per germline. CDR3 bases: TGTGCCAGCAGCGGAAGTAGCGGGTTGGGCGGAGAGACCCAGTACTTC. Amino acid sequence: CASSGSSGLGGETQYF.

The chain employs TRBV5-1 and TRBJ2-6; D perhaps matches TRBD1 (6 bases). CDR1 is SGHRS, CDR2 YFSETQ, per germline. The V end was cut by 2 bases, the J end by 0 bases, with 9 bases between. The CDR3 totals 16 residues. In DNA, the CDR3 is TGCGCCAGCAGCTTTCAGGGGACCTCTGGGGCCAACGTCCTGACTTTC. Amino acid sequence: CASSFQGTSGANVLTF.

This clonotype was picked up many times. This chain joins TRBV4-3 and TRBJ1-1; D perhaps matches TRBD1 (5 bases). CDR1 LGHNA and CDR2 YSLEER come from the germline V gene. The CDR3 runs 15 residues. V was cut by 0 bases and J by 5 bases, with 13 bases left in between. This CDR3 reads CASSQDRGEGTEAFF. CDR3 coding DNA: TGCGCCAGCAGCCAAGATCGGGGGGAAGGAACTGAAGCTTTCTTT.

This clonotype was seen at least ten times. The gene calls are TRBV5-1 and TRBJ2-2; D gene ambiguous. CDR1 and CDR2 (germline): SGHRS, YFSETQ. The V and J ends lost 4 bases and 3 bases respectively, with 10 bases between them. The CDR3 covers 14 residues. For the CDR3, the DNA is TGCGCCAGCAGCATCCTAGGTGACACCGGGGAGCTGTTTTTT. Translating gives CASSILGDTGELFF.

This clonotype was counted many times. This chain joins TRBV5-1 and TRBJ1-1; TRBD1 is a possible D gene (6 bases). Germline V gene data show CDR1 as SGHRS and CDR2 as YFSETQ. This CDR3 comprises 13 residues. Between the trimmed V and J ends, which lost 3 bases and 7 bases, there was a span of 13 bases. The CDR3: CASSSRWTDEAFF. The DNA of the CDR3 is TGCGCCAGCAGCTCCCGATGGACAGATGAAGCTTTCTTT.

This clonotype was recorded at least ten times. The chain uses TRBV6-5 and TRBJ1-2, with D unresolved. The V end was cut by 2 bases, the J end by 2 bases, with 6 bases between. The CDR3 runs to 13 residues. Germline CDR1 MNHEY, CDR2 SVGAGI. In nucleotides, the CDR3 is TGTGCCAGCAGTTACGAGAGGAACTATGGCTACACCTTC. It codes for CASSYERNYGYTF.

This clonotype was recorded at least ten times. The chain uses TRBV5-1 and TRBJ2-7, with 11 bases that match TRBD2. Germline lookup yields CDR1 SGHRS and CDR2 YFSETQ. CDR3 size: 15 residues. With V trimmed by 5 bases and J by 2 bases, 6 bases remained unmatched. The CDR3 nucleotides read TGCGCCAGCAGGAGATCTAGCGGGGGGACCTACGAGCAGTACTTC. Translating it yields CASRRSSGGTYEQYF.

This clonotype was found many times. The V and J genes are TRBV7-2 and TRBJ2-7, with D tentatively TRBD1 (6 bases). V lost 1 base and J lost 3, with 13 bases in between. The CDR3 is made up of 15 amino acids. From germline, CDR1 is SGHTA and CDR2 FQGNSA. This chain's CDR3 is CASSLVEQGYYEQYF. CDR3 in DNA: TGTGCCAGCAGCTTAGTCGAACAGGGCTACTACGAGCAGTACTTC.

This clonotype was seen at least ten times. The chain has TRBV12-3 or TRBV12-4 and TRBJ1-1, with D uncertain. Trimming left V 6 bases short and J 0 bases short, with 8 bases between. The CDR3 is 13 amino acids. DNA for the CDR3: TGTGCCAGCAGACCAAGGGTGAACACTGAAGCTTTCTTT. Amino acid sequence: CASRPRVNTEAFF.

This clonotype was seen at least ten times. The gene calls are TRBV4-2 and TRBJ2-6; the D is unclear. The CDR3 has 17 residues. V dropped 4 bases and J dropped 2 bases, with 15 bases sitting between them. Germline lookup yields CDR1 LGHNA and CDR2 YNFKEQ. This CDR3 reads CASSPGVGGAGANVLTF. As DNA, the CDR3 is TGTGCCAGCAGCCCCGGAGTAGGCGGAGCTGGGGCCAACGTCCTGACTTTC.

This clonotype was seen at least ten times. The chain links TRBV4-1 to TRBJ2-7; D uncertain. V lost 1 base and J 1 base, leaving 5 bases between the germline ends. This CDR3 has 13 residues. Germline values: CDR1 MGHRA, CDR2 YSYEKL. CDR3: CASSQGPSYEQYF. As DNA, the CDR3 is TGCGCCAGCAGCCAAGGACCATCCTACGAGCAGTACTTC.

The chain employs TRBV11-2 and TRBJ2-2; no clear D. The germline V gene has CDR1 SGHAT and CDR2 FQNNGV. Trimming left V 0 bases short and J 7 bases short, with 12 bases between. The CDR3 loop spans 15 amino acids. Written as DNA, the CDR3 is TGTGCCAGCAGCTTAGATACCGCGGTGAGCGGGGAGCTGTTTTTT. Translation: CASSLDTAVSGELFF. Drawing the rest from reference TRBV11-2 and TRBJ2-2, the complete variable domain is EAGVAQSPRYKIIEKRQSVAFWCNPISGHATLYWYQQILGQGPKLLIQFQNNGVVDDSQLPKDRFSAERLKGVDSTLKIQPAKLEDSAVYLCASSLDTAVSGELFFGEGSRLTVL.

This clonotype was counted many times. The chain links TRBV11-2 to TRBJ2-5; TRBD1 matches at 7 bases. The CDR3 has 13 residues. Trimming removed 5 bases from V and 5 bases from J; junction bases left unmatched: 5. Germline assignment: CDR1 SGHAT and CDR2 FQNNGV. Here the CDR3 reads CASSLGTAETQYF. For the CDR3, the DNA is TGTGCCAGCAGCCTAGGGACAGCCGAGACCCAGTACTTC.

The table lists this clonotype with many counts. CDR3 DNA sequence: TGTGCCAGCAGCTTAGAGGGTGGGACAATTCCGACAAACACTGAAGCTTTCTTT. It codes for CASSLEGGTIPTNTEAFF. The rearrangement joins TRBV11-2 to TRBJ1-1; possibly TRBD1 for D (6 bases). The CDR3 spans 18 residues. V lost 0 bases and J lost 2, with 19 bases in between. Germline V gene sequence: CDR1 SGHAT, CDR2 FQNNGV.

This clonotype was recorded at least ten times. The chain combines TRBV11-2 with TRBJ2-7; possible D gene TRBD2, 6 bases. V shed 2 bases and J shed 3 bases, with 14 bases lying between them. The length of the CDR3 is 15 residues. Germline loops: CDR1 SGHAT, CDR2 FQNNGV. The CDR3 DNA reads as TGTGCCAGCAGCTTATCGGGAGCGATGGACTACGAGCAGTACTTC. Translated, it gives CASSLSGAMDYEQYF. The full variable domain, rest sourced from reference TRBV11-2 and TRBJ2-7, is EAGVAQSPRYKIIEKRQSVAFWCNPISGHATLYWYQQILGQGPKLLIQFQNNGVVDDSQLPKDRFSAERLKGVDSTLKIQPAKLEDSAVYLCASSLSGAMDYEQYFGPGTRLTVT.

This clonotype was seen a few times. At one boundary the junction diverges from the germline segment, which might be a read error. The chain recombines TRBV7-7 with TRBJ1-1, with 7 positions matching TRBD1. The germline V gene has CDR1 SSHAT and CDR2 FNYEAQ (reference sequence). This CDR3 comprises 14 residues. CDR3 in amino acids: CASSLGDRVSQAFF. CDR3 nucleotides: TGTGCTAGCAGCTTAGGAGACAGGGTTTCCCAAGCTTTCTTT. Full variable domain (rest looked up from reference TRBV7-7 and TRBJ1-1): GAGVSQSPRYKVTKRGQDVTLRCDPISSHATLYWYQQALGQGPEFLTYFNYEAQPDKSGLPSDRFSAERPEGSISTLTIQRTEQRDSAMYRCASSLGDRVSQAFFGQGTRLTVV.

This clonotype was picked up many times. The rearrangement joins TRBV6-5 to TRBJ1-2, with 7 bases lining up with TRBD1. Germline assignment: CDR1 MNHEY and CDR2 SVGAGI. V was clipped by 5 bases and J by 2 bases; unmatched bases: 2. This CDR3 region has 13 residues. CDR3 in amino acids: CASSTTGNYGYTF. CDR3 sequence (DNA): TGTGCCAGCAGTACGACAGGGAACTATGGCTACACCTTC.